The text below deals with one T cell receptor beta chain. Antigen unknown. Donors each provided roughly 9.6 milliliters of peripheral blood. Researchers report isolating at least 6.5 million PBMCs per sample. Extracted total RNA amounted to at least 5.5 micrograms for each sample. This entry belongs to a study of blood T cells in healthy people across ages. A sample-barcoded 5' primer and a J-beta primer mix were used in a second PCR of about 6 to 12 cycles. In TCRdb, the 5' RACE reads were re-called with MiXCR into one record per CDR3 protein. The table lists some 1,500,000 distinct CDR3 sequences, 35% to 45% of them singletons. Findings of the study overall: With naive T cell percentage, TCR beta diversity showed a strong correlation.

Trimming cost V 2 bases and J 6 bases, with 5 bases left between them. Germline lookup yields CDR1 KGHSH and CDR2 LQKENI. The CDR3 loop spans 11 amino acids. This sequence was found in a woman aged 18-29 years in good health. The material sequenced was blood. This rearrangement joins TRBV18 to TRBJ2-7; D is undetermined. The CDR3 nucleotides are TGTGCCAGCTCACCAGGTTGCGAGCAGTACTTC. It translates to CASSPGCEQYF. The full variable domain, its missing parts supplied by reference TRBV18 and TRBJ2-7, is NAGVMQNPRHLVRRRGQEARLRCSPMKGHSHVYWYRQLPEEGLKFMVYLQKENIIDESGMPKERFSAEFPKEGPSILRIQQVVRGDSAAYFCASSPGCEQYFGPGTRLTVT.